Included here is one T cell receptor (beta chain) sequence, with context. This specimen comes from a study of blood T cell repertoires in COVID-19. Between the trimmed V and J ends, which lost 0 bases and 0 bases, there was a span of 12 bases. The CDR3 is 16 amino acids. The V gene's germline CDR1 is SGDLS and CDR2 YYNGEE. Clones were sequenced by immunoSEQ multiplex PCR, and TCRdb holds only the in-frame ones, with some missing. The data show some 180,000 clones, approximately 83% seen once. This receptor was identified in a woman between 40 and 50 years old with COVID-19, enrolled during active disease. The chain couples TRBV9 to TRBJ1-2, with unresolved D. The sample taken for sequencing was peripheral blood. The CDR3 bases are TGTGCCAGCAGCGTAGCTCCCCTTGGAGCTAACTATGGCTACACCTTC. It translates to CASSVAPLGANYGYTF. Together with reference TRBV9 and TRBJ1-2, the CDR3 gives the full variable domain: DSGVTQTPKHLITATGQRVTLRCSPRSGDLSVYWYQQSLDQGLQFLIQYYNGEERAKGNILERFSAQQFPDLHSELNLSSLELGDSALYFCASSVAPLGANYGYTFGSGTRLTVV.